The rows below give T cell receptor beta chains drawn from one sample of a study of T cells in localized non-small cell lung cancer. Sequencing was performed with immunoSEQ multiplex PCR; in TCRdb, only in-frame clones are kept and a portion is missing. The sample holds 37,000 or so clones, approximately 89% seen once. Sequences were derived from peripheral blood, sampled before any cancer treatment. The receptors stem from a woman between 40 and 69 years old with stage I lung adenocarcinoma. Each CDR3 is given without its conserved first and last residue.

TRBJ2-6,TRBV4-1,ASSHPGGGRGRSGANVLT
TRBJ1-1,TRBV15,ATSANREAF
TRBJ2-3,TRBV7-8,ASSLGGRLGTDTQY
TRBJ2-7,TRBV10-2,ASSESPTGWDEQY
TRBJ2-1,TRBV28,ASSFSGKGGNEQF
TRBJ1-1,TRBV11-3,ASSSGSNTEAF
TRBJ2-3,TRBV5-1,ASSFLKPPESTDTQY
TRBJ2-7,TRBV7-2,ASSFSGTTYEQY
TRBJ1-1,TRBV27,ASSFGTDTEAF
TRBJ1-2,TRBV7-2,ASSLGGAATLNYGYT
TRBJ2-7,TRBV2,ASSDWTGVSYEQY
TRBJ1-5,TRBV28,ASSPRDRLVHSNQPQH
TRBJ1-5,TRBV5-4,ASSRTGVSNQPQH
TRBJ2-5,TRBV18,ASSPFSGSTGQETQY
TRBJ2-7,TRBV27,ASSSAIGFEQY
TRBJ1-3,TRBV6-6,ASSLGQGAGNTIY
TRBJ2-7,TRBV2,ASSESKLGPNYEQY
TRBJ1-1,TRBV2,ASSVVHSTEAF
TRBJ2-2,TRBV7-2,ASSLVRSGELF
TRBJ1-3,TRBV5-1,ASSLAGSGNTIY
TRBJ1-4,TRBV29-1,SGVRRDDEKLF
TRBJ2-2,TRBV29-1,SVGDSNTGELF
TRBJ1-6,TRBV30,AWSVTGINSPLH
TRBJ2-1,TRBV7-8,ASSLALTSGSRGDNEQF
TRBJ1-4,TRBV5-1,ASSLGQPGGEKLF
TRBJ2-5,TRBV2,ASTKPRGAQY